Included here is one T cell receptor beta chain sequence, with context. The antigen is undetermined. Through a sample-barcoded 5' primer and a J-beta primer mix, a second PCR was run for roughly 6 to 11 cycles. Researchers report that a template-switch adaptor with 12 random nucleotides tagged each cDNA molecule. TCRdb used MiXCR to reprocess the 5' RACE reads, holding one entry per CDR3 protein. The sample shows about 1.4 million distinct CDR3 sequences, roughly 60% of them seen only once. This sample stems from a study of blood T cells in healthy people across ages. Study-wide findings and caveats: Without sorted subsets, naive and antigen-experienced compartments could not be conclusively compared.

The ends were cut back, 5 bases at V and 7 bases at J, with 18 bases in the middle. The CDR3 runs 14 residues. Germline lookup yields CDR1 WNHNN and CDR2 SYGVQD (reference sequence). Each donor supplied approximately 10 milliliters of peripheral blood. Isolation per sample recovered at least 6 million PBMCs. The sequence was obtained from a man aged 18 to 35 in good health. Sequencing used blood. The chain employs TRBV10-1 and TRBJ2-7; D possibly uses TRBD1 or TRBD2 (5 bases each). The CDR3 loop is CASSPQGALGEQYF. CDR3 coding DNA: TGCGCCAGCAGTCCGCAGGGAGCCCTGGGGGAGCAGTACTTC.